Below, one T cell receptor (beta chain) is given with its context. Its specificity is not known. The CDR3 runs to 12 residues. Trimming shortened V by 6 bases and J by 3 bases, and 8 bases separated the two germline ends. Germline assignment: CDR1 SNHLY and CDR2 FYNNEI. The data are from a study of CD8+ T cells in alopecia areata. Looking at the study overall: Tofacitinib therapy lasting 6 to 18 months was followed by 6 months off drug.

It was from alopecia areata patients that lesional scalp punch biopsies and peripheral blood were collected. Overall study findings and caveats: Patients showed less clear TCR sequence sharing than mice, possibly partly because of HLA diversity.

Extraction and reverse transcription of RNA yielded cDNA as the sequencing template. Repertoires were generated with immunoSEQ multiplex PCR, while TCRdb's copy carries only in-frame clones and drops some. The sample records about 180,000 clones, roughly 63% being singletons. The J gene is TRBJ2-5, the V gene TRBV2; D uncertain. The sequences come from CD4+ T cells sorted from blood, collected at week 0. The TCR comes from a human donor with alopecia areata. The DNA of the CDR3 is TGTGCCAGCAGGGGGTTTGAAGAGACCCAGTACTTC. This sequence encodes CASRGFEETQYF.